The 3 T cell receptor beta chains below were found in one sample sequenced in a study of T cells in narcolepsy. Sequencing used immunoSEQ multiplex PCR; TCRdb keeps in-frame clones, though not all of them. The sample has 25,000 to 35,000 clones; about nine tenths are singletons. The specimen sequenced was CD45RA- memory CD4+ T cells from PBMCs. The receptors stem from a human donor with narcolepsy.

Concerning this clone itself: Other DNA sequences of this sample code for an identical CDR3. J is TRBJ2-1 and V is TRBV18; tentatively, D is TRBD2 (5 bases). CDR3 size: 15 residues. Germline CDR1 KGHSH, CDR2 LQKENI. The V end was cut by 6 bases, the J end by 0 bases, with 12 bases between. The DNA of the CDR3 is TGTGCCAGCTCCCCCCGAGGGAGCTCCTACAATGAGCAGTTCTTC. Translating gives CASSPRGSSYNEQFF.

J is TRBJ1-1 and V is TRBV19; weak D call: TRBD1 (6 bases). With 6 bases removed from V and 4 bases from J, the gap between germline ends came to 15 bases. CDR1 is LNHDA, CDR2 SQIVND, per germline (reference sequence). This CDR3 contains 14 residues. CDR3 sequence reads: CASRNRVGSTEAFF. CDR3 bases: TGTGCCAGTAGGAACAGGGTTGGGTCCACTGAAGCTTTCTTT.

The J gene is TRBJ1-1, the V gene TRBV29-1; D unclear. This CDR3 has 12 residues. V was trimmed by 6 bases and J by 4 bases, leaving 12 bases between them. Per germline, CDR1 SQVTM and CDR2 ANQGSEA. The DNA of the CDR3 is TGCAGCGTCCTCGGGCGCGGCACTGAAGCTTTCTTT. Its translation is CSVLGRGTEAFF.